A single sample is the source of the 21 T cell receptor beta chains below, sequenced in a study of T cell responses to AZD1222 COVID-19 vaccine. Clones were read by immunoSEQ multiplex PCR, and TCRdb kept only the in-frame ones, dropping some. The sample holds 65,000 to 90,000 clones, around nine tenths seen once. Sequences were derived from peripheral blood, sampled 28 days after the second AZD1222 dose. The receptors stem from an adult who received the AZD1222 COVID-19 vaccine.

This clone has just one count. The J gene is TRBJ1-2, the V gene TRBV6-5; a weak D match, TRBD1 (6 bases). Trimming removed 4 bases at V and 2 bases at J, with 11 bases between. CDR1 and CDR2 from the germline V gene are MNHEY and SVGAGI. The CDR3 runs 14 residues. The CDR3 region is CASSSHRANYGYTF. In DNA, the CDR3 is TGTGCCAGCAGTTCACACAGGGCCAACTATGGCTACACCTTC.

This sequence joins TRBV18 and TRBJ1-4; D uncertain. Trimming removed 4 bases from V and 7 bases from J, with 13 bases in between. This CDR3 is built from 14 residues. The germline gives CDR1 KGHSH, CDR2 LQKENI. This CDR3 is CASSLERVREKLFF. The CDR3 DNA reads as TGTGCCAGCTCACTGGAAAGGGTGCGTGAAAAACTGTTTTTT.

The chain carries TRBV19 and TRBJ1-1; D is undetermined. The V and J ends lost 2 bases and 4 bases respectively, with 11 bases between them. CDR1 LNHDA and CDR2 SQIVND come from the germline V gene (reference sequence). This CDR3 region has 14 residues. As DNA, the CDR3 is TGTGCCAGTAGTATATGGGTCGTTAGCACTGAAGCTTTCTTT. Amino acid sequence: CASSIWVVSTEAFF.

This clone was observed once. V usage is TRBV7-2 and J usage is TRBJ1-5, with no clear D. With 0 bases removed from V and 4 bases from J, the gap between germline ends came to 10 bases. The CDR3 length is 15 residues. Germline lookup yields CDR1 SGHTA and CDR2 FQGNSA. CDR3 DNA sequence: TGTGCCAGCAGCTTAGCCCGAGGAGAAAATCAGCCCCAGCATTTT. This codes for CASSLARGENQPQHF.

The rearrangement joins TRBV5-4 to TRBJ1-1, with TRBD1 as a possible D gene (5 bases). There are 13 residues in the CDR3. Germline loops: CDR1 SGHNT, CDR2 YYREEE (reference sequence). The V gene lost 2 bases and the J gene lost 10 bases, with 15 bases spanning the gap. The CDR3 DNA sequence: TGTGCCAGCAGCTTTTCAGGGCCAGGTGTAGCTTTCTTT. Translated: CASSFSGPGVAFF.

The V call is TRBV2, the J call TRBJ1-1; D not certain. The CDR3 has 10 amino acids. V dropped 8 bases and J dropped 7 bases, with 8 bases sitting between them. The germline CDR1 and CDR2 sequences are SNHLY and FYNNEI. CDR3 protein: CASSIGEAFF. Here the CDR3 DNA reads TGTGCCAGCTCTATCGGTGAAGCTTTCTTT.

In its sample, this clone was seen once. V is TRBV11-2 and J is TRBJ1-2; D call uncertain. Germline CDR1 and CDR2: SGHAT and FQNNGV. V was clipped by 5 bases and J by 4 bases, with 14 bases between them. This CDR3 is built from 14 residues. CDR3 in DNA: TGTGCCAGCAGCCCCGGACCCGCGGCCTATGGCTACACCTTC. Protein product: CASSPGPAAYGYTF.

This clone was observed many times. The J gene is TRBJ1-1, the V gene TRBV5-4; D perhaps matches TRBD1 (6 bases). Trimming left V 4 bases short and J 5 bases short, with 21 bases between. The CDR3 consists of 16 residues. CDR1 SGHNT and CDR2 YYREEE come from the germline V gene (reference sequence). CDR3 bases: TGTGCCAGCAGCCCCGGCGGCACAGGGAGGGAAACTGAAGCTTTCTTT. Encoded protein: CASSPGGTGRETEAFF.

V is TRBV30 and J is TRBJ2-3, with 9 bases matching TRBD2. The germline V gene has CDR1 GTSNPN and CDR2 SVGIG (reference sequence). The CDR3 is made up of 14 amino acids. Unmatched junction bases numbered 7, after V lost 5 bases and J lost 4 bases. Written as DNA, the CDR3 is TGTGCCTGGGTTGTAGCGGGAGCTTCAGATACGCAGTATTTT. This codes for CAWVVAGASDTQYF.

This rearrangement joins TRBV19 to TRBJ2-2; 7 bases agree with TRBD1. The germline CDR1 and CDR2 sequences are LNHDA and SQIVND (reference sequence). The trim removed 3 bases at V and 3 bases at J, leaving 10 bases unmatched. This CDR3 has 17 residues. The CDR3 DNA reads TGTGCCAGTAGTATGGGTGCGAGGGGGCGAGACACCGGGGAGCTGTTTTTT. Translating it yields CASSMGARGRDTGELFF.

The chain's CDR3 is CASSFLGANTEAFF. The CDR3 nucleotides read TGTGCCAGTAGTTTTTTGGGGGCCAACACTGAAGCTTTCTTT. This chain links TRBV19 with TRBJ1-1, with a weak D call TRBD1 (6 bases). Trimming took off 5 bases at V and 2 bases at J, with 12 bases between the two ends. In germline, CDR1 is LNHDA, CDR2 SQIVND (reference sequence). The CDR3 totals 14 residues.

The genes are TRBV9 and TRBJ1-2; D remains ambiguous. This CDR3 spans 11 amino acids. V was trimmed by 2 bases and J by 2 bases, leaving 1 base between them. Germline loops: CDR1 SGDLS, CDR2 YYNGEE. CDR3 region: CASSVNYGYTF. CDR3 sequence (DNA): TGTGCCAGCAGCGTCAACTATGGCTACACCTTC. The whole variable domain, remainder taken from reference TRBV9 and TRBJ1-2, is DSGVTQTPKHLITATGQRVTLRCSPRSGDLSVYWYQQSLDQGLQFLIQYYNGEERAKGNILERFSAQQFPDLHSELNLSSLELGDSALYFCASSVNYGYTFGSGTRLTVV.

The V gene is TRBV11-2, the J gene TRBJ2-5; D gene uncertain. The CDR3 length is 15 residues. V lost 0 bases and J 2 bases, leaving 10 bases between the germline ends. Germline V gene data show CDR1 as SGHAT and CDR2 as FQNNGV. The CDR3 is CASSLESTIQETQYF. The CDR3 DNA is TGTGCCAGCAGCTTAGAGTCAACTATACAAGAGACCCAGTACTTC.

The J gene is TRBJ2-1, the V gene TRBV9; D is unclear. Trimming pared 1 base from V and 7 bases from J, leaving 6 bases between. CDR1 is SGDLS, CDR2 YYNGEE, per germline. The CDR3 has 12 residues. CDR3 region: CASSVTGNEQFF. In DNA form, the CDR3 reads TGTGCCAGCAGCGTAACCGGGAATGAGCAGTTCTTC.

The chain is built from TRBV4-1 and TRBJ2-1; the D is unclear. Germline V gives CDR1 MGHRA, CDR2 YSYEKL. The CDR3 spans 13 residues. The ends were cut back, 5 bases at V and 6 bases at J, with 11 bases in the middle. DNA for the CDR3: TGCGCCAGCAGCTCCCTGTCCGGCAATGAGCAGTTCTTC. It specifies CASSSLSGNEQFF.

This clone was detected only once. The V call is TRBV7-2, the J call TRBJ1-6; D ambiguous. The CDR3 extends over 12 amino acids. V was pared by 2 bases and J by 14 bases, with 10 bases between. The germline CDR1 and CDR2 sequences are SGHTA and FQGNSA. The DNA for the CDR3 is TGTGCCAGCAGCTTATTGGCCTCGGCCCTCCACTTT. Translated, it gives CASSLLASALHF.

This clone was detected a few times. This chain connects TRBV19 to TRBJ2-5, with 9 positions matching TRBD1. With 3 bases clipped from V and 1 base from J, the junction kept 3 bases outside the gene matches. The CDR3 spans 15 residues. The germline CDR1 and CDR2 sequences are LNHDA and SQIVND (reference sequence). The CDR3 DNA reads TGTGCCAGTAGTATTGGGGGACAGGGCCAAGAGACCCAGTACTTC. This gives the protein CASSIGGQGQETQYF.

This clone was found once. V gene TRBV6-5 combines with J gene TRBJ1-3; maybe TRBD1 (5 bases). Between the trimmed V and J ends, which lost 0 bases and 3 bases, there was a span of 12 bases. Looked up from germline, CDR1 is MNHEY and CDR2 is SVGAGI. This CDR3 spans 16 amino acids. The CDR3 region is CASSYSGRDGGNTIYF. In nucleotides, the CDR3 is TGTGCCAGCAGTTACTCAGGCAGGGACGGTGGAAACACCATATATTTT.

The chain uses TRBV5-4 and TRBJ2-3; TRBD2 agrees at 7 bases. The CDR3 covers 15 residues. J lost 0 bases, V lost 4 bases, and 5 bases had no gene match. Germline V gene sequence: CDR1 SGHNT, CDR2 YYREEE (reference sequence). CDR3 in amino acids: CASSLSGTSTDTQYF. The CDR3 DNA is TGTGCCAGCAGCCTCAGCGGGACTAGCACAGATACGCAGTATTTT.

V and J are TRBV5-6 and TRBJ1-3; D call uncertain. Germline CDR1 and CDR2: SGHDT and YYEEEE. This CDR3 is 16 amino acids long. V dropped 2 bases and J dropped 4 bases, with 16 bases sitting between them. In nucleotides, the CDR3 is TGTGCCAGCAGCTTTAGGAGCTCAGCCTCCGGAAACACCATATATTTT. It encodes CASSFRSSASGNTIYF.

This chain uses TRBV7-8 with TRBJ2-7, with TRBD2 as a possible D gene (5 bases). Looked up from germline, CDR1 is SGHVS and CDR2 is FQNEAQ. The ends were cut back, 1 base at V and 0 bases at J, with 10 bases in the middle. The CDR3 covers 15 residues. DNA of the CDR3: TGTGCCAGCAGCTTAGTAGCGAGGAGCTCCTACGAGCAGTACTTC. Encoded protein: CASSLVARSSYEQYF. Complete variable domain (other parts from reference TRBV7-8 and TRBJ2-7): GAGVSQSPRYKVAKRGQDVALRCDPISGHVSLFWYQQALGQGPEFLTYFQNEAQLDKSGLPSDRFFAERPEGSVSTLKIQRTQQEDSAVYLCASSLVARSSYEQYFGPGTRLTVT.